Here is one T cell receptor (beta chain) with its context. This sample is part of a study of blood T cell repertoires in COVID-19. Method: immunoSEQ multiplex PCR; TCRdb's copy keeps in-frame clones and lacks some. In the table there are some 180,000 clones, about 80% of which are singletons. The trim removed 1 base at V and 10 bases at J, leaving 8 bases unmatched. Germline CDR1 and CDR2: SGHRS and YFSETQ. The CDR3 contains 14 residues. The TCR originated in a man aged 55 to 69 who had been exposed to COVID-19. The V and J genes are TRBV5-1 and TRBJ2-1, with 7 bases identical to TRBD1. Sequencing input: PBMCs or T cells enriched from blood (not recorded which). Here the CDR3 reads CASSLTNRGEEQFF. The CDR3, as DNA: TGCGCCAGCAGCTTGACCAACAGGGGTGAAGAGCAGTTCTTC.